The 3 T cell receptor beta chains below all came from one sample that was sequenced in a study of OX40 agonist ivuxolimab in advanced cancers. Clones were read by immunoSEQ multiplex PCR, and TCRdb kept only the in-frame ones, dropping some. The sample shows about 33,000 clones, about 92% of them seen only once. Sequences were derived from CD4+ or CD8+ T cells sorted from blood, sampled in a trial of the OX40 agonist ivuxolimab. The receptor source for this set is an adult with an advanced solid tumor such as melanoma, head and neck, liver or kidney cancer.

In this sample, this clone turned up once. J is TRBJ1-1 and V is TRBV29-1; possible D gene TRBD1, 6 bases. With 7 bases removed from V and 6 bases from J, the gap between germline ends came to 12 bases. CDR1 SQVTM and CDR2 ANQGSEA come from the germline V gene. The CDR3 is made up of 11 amino acids. For the CDR3, the DNA is TGCAGCGGTACAGGGTCGGCTGAAGCTTTCTTT. This codes for CSGTGSAEAFF.

V and J are TRBV9 and TRBJ1-2; 11 positions agree with TRBD1. Germline assignment: CDR1 SGDLS and CDR2 YYNGEE. The CDR3 has 16 amino acids. Trimming removed 3 bases from V and 4 bases from J; junction bases left unmatched: 8. The CDR3 region has the DNA TGTGCCAGCAGCGAGGACAGGGGGCGCGGGATCTATGGCTACACCTTC. This gives the protein CASSEDRGRGIYGYTF.

V usage is TRBV19 and J usage is TRBJ1-1; D is unresolved. Germline CDR1 reads LNHDA; CDR2 reads SQIVND (reference sequence). The CDR3 extends over 12 amino acids. Deletions cut 3 bases from V and 8 bases from J, with 10 bases between. CDR3 DNA sequence: TGTGCCAGTAGTATGGGAGGTGGGGAAGCTTTCTTT. Protein product: CASSMGGGEAFF.